Included here is one T cell receptor (beta chain) sequence, with context. Using immunoSEQ multiplex PCR, the repertoire was profiled, and TCRdb retains in-frame clones only, with some absent. This table holds about 150,000 clones, 94% found once. This sample was taken from a study of OX40 agonist ivuxolimab in advanced cancers. There are 13 residues in the CDR3. Germline V CDR1 and CDR2: MNHEY, SVGAGI. Trimming shortened V by 6 bases and J by 2 bases, and 11 bases separated the two germline ends. V is TRBV6-5 and J is TRBJ2-7; D gene unclear. The sequenced sample was CD4+ or CD8+ T cells sorted from blood, obtained in a trial of the OX40 agonist ivuxolimab. The receptor was isolated from an adult with an advanced solid tumor such as melanoma, head and neck, liver or kidney cancer. The CDR3 is CASSPGFTYEQYF. In DNA, the CDR3 is TGTGCCAGCAGCCCTGGATTTACCTACGAGCAGTACTTC.